One and the same sample provided the 28 T cell receptor beta chains below, sequenced in a study of PD-L1 blockade in urothelial cancer listed by TCRdb under 2017. Library creation used the immunoSEQ multiplex PCR assay. TCRdb took this table from immuneACCESS and kept in-frame rearrangements with V and J called. Such tables lack part of the clones; where checked against another copy, unresolved V genes explain under half of the gap, and the rest is unexplained. The sample table holds roughly 84,000 clones, of which 82% were seen once. The ten largest make up over 7.5% of the sample. The sample consisted of PBMCs, taken around atezolizumab (anti-PD-L1) treatment. The receptors derive from a man between 65 and 85 years old with urothelial cancer.

This clone was seen more than once but under ten times. The chain employs TRBV19 and TRBJ2-5, with a possible D match to TRBD2 (6 bases). Germline V gene lookup returns CDR1 LNHDA and CDR2 SQIVND (reference sequence). The CDR3 spans 16 residues. The germline V and J ends were trimmed by 3 bases and 3 bases, with 17 bases remaining between them. The CDR3 protein is CASSIFAGTVEETQYF. CDR3 nucleotide sequence: TGTGCCAGTAGTATTTTTGCGGGAACAGTAGAAGAGACCCAGTACTTC.

This chain joins TRBV4-1 and TRBJ1-1; 7 bases match TRBD1. Germline-derived CDR1 and CDR2 are MGHRA and YSYEKL. J gave up 1 base and V 0 bases, and 14 bases lay outside the gene matches. The CDR3 spans 19 residues. The DNA for the CDR3 is TGCGCCAGCAGCCAAGATTTTGTAGCGGTTGGGGACAGGAACACTGAAGCTTTCTTT. Its translation is CASSQDFVAVGDRNTEAFF.

This rearrangement joins TRBV7-8 to TRBJ2-5; 8 nucleotides match TRBD1. The trim removed 4 bases at V and 2 bases at J, leaving 6 bases unmatched. This CDR3 spans 15 amino acids. In germline, CDR1 is SGHVS, CDR2 FQNEAQ. The CDR3 loop is CASSSWTGKQETQYF. The CDR3 DNA follows: TGTGCCAGCAGCTCGTGGACAGGGAAGCAAGAGACCCAGTACTTC.

The CDR3: CASSPVRGLGEQFF. The CDR3 coding sequence is TGTGCCAGCAGCCCAGTGAGGGGGCTGGGTGAGCAGTTCTTC. This rearrangement joins TRBV14 to TRBJ2-1, with 7 bases that match TRBD1. This CDR3 has 14 amino acids. With 4 bases clipped from V and 9 bases from J, the junction kept 9 bases outside the gene matches. CDR1 and CDR2 (germline): SGHDN, FVKESK.

CDR3 sequence (DNA): TGTGCCAGCAGCTTAGAAGGGGTTTTGAACACTGAAGCTTTCTTT. This encodes CASSLEGVLNTEAFF. The chain is built from TRBV11-2 and TRBJ1-1; D is perhaps TRBD1 (5 bases). The CDR3 totals 15 residues. The V gene lost 0 bases and the J gene lost 0 bases, with 8 bases spanning the gap. From germline, CDR1 is SGHAT and CDR2 FQNNGV.

At least ten counts were recorded for this clone. This sequence joins TRBV10-3 and TRBJ2-7; TRBD2 agrees at 9 bases. There are 15 residues in the CDR3. V was pared by 11 bases and J by 7 bases, with 18 bases of the junction left unmatched. Germline V gene lookup returns CDR1 ENHRY and CDR2 SYGVKD. In DNA, the CDR3 is TGTGCCGCCTCGGCCATGGGCGGGAGGGCCGGTGAGCAGTACTTC. Translating gives CAASAMGGRAGEQYF.

The rearrangement links TRBV10-2 to TRBJ2-3, with TRBD2 matching over 11 bases. Germline CDR1 reads WSHSY; CDR2 reads SAAADI. V lost 7 bases and J lost 2; bases outside the gene matches: 8. The CDR3 has 16 amino acids. In DNA, the CDR3 is TGCGCCAGCACTCCGACTAGCGGGGCTTACACAGATACGCAGTATTTT. Its protein product is CASTPTSGAYTDTQYF.

The chain couples TRBV6-5 to TRBJ2-5; 9 nucleotides line up with TRBD2. Germline trimming cut 5 bases from V and 4 bases from J; bases unmatched to any gene: 5. Germline V CDR1 and CDR2: MNHEY, SVGAGI. This CDR3 is 14 amino acids long. The CDR3 here is CASSPGLAIETQYF. CDR3 nucleotides: TGTGCCAGCAGTCCGGGACTAGCTATAGAGACCCAGTACTTC.

The V call is TRBV7-7, the J call TRBJ2-5; 7 positions agree with TRBD1. The V and J ends lost 6 bases and 4 bases, in that order; junction bases with no gene match: 5. The germline V gene has CDR1 SSHAT and CDR2 FNYEAQ (reference sequence). The CDR3 has 13 amino acids. The CDR3 here is CASSYDRVETQYF. CDR3 nucleotides: TGTGCCAGCAGTTACGACAGGGTAGAGACCCAGTACTTC. Based on the CDR3 plus reference TRBV7-7 and TRBJ2-5, the full variable domain is GAGVSQSPRYKVTKRGQDVTLRCDPISSHATLYWYQQALGQGPEFLTYFNYEAQPDKSGLPSDRFSAERPEGSISTLTIQRTEQRDSAMYRCASSYDRVETQYFGPGTRLLVL.

V and J are TRBV5-4 and TRBJ2-6; D is possibly TRBD1 (5 bases). The CDR3 contains 17 residues. With 0 bases removed from V and 2 bases from J, the gap between germline ends came to 12 bases. Germline V gene lookup returns CDR1 SGHNT and CDR2 YYREEE (reference sequence). The CDR3 bases are TGTGCCAGCAGCTTGGGGCGGCAGGGTGCTGGGGCCAACGTCCTGACTTTC. Amino acids: CASSLGRQGAGANVLTF.

This clone was detected only a few times. V gene TRBV7-8 combines with J gene TRBJ1-4; D ambiguous. The CDR3 contains 13 residues. Germline lookup yields CDR1 SGHVS and CDR2 FQNEAQ. The V end was cut by 1 base, the J end by 4 bases, with 4 bases between. CDR3 amino acids: CASSLGRNEKLFF. The DNA of the CDR3 is TGTGCCAGCAGCTTAGGTCGTAATGAAAAACTGTTTTTT.

Concerning this clone itself: Different DNA sequences within this sample yield the same CDR3. The J gene is TRBJ2-1, the V gene TRBV7-9; 9 bases map to TRBD2. CDR1 SEHNR and CDR2 FQNEAQ come from the germline V gene (reference sequence). The junction had 9 bases not matched to a gene; V was cut back by 5 bases and J by 7 bases. The CDR3 sequence is 15 residues long. This chain's CDR3 is CASSGGGAPYNEQFF. The CDR3 bases are TGTGCCAGCAGCGGCGGGGGGGCCCCGTATAATGAGCAGTTCTTC.

The chain couples TRBV18 to TRBJ1-2, with 7 bases fitting TRBD1. The trim removed 3 bases at V and 5 bases at J, leaving 9 bases unmatched. Germline CDR1 and CDR2: KGHSH and LQKENI. The CDR3 is made up of 15 amino acids. The CDR3 region has the DNA TGTGCCAGCTCACCCCGAGGGACAGACACGTATGGCTACACCTTC. Residues: CASSPRGTDTYGYTF.

The chain joins TRBV10-2 to TRBJ1-1; D unclear. The CDR3 is 14 residues long. Germline CDR1 reads WSHSY; CDR2 reads SAAADI. V was clipped by 6 bases and J by 6 bases, with 17 bases between them. As DNA, the CDR3 is TGCGCCAGCAGGGAAGATGACACCAGGTCTGAAGCTTTCTTT. Protein sequence: CASREDDTRSEAFF.

The chain employs TRBV9 and TRBJ2-2; maybe TRBD2 (6 bases). Looked up from germline, CDR1 is SGDLS and CDR2 is YYNGEE. The CDR3 extends over 15 amino acids. V was shortened by 0 bases and J by 5 bases, with 11 bases between the two germline ends. The chain's CDR3 is CASSVASAETGELFF. In nucleotides, the CDR3 is TGTGCCAGCAGCGTAGCTAGCGCGGAAACCGGGGAGCTGTTTTTT.

The chain carries TRBV6-4 and TRBJ1-1; D is undetermined. Germline CDR1 and CDR2: MRHNA and SNTAGT. The CDR3 runs to 13 residues. Trimming removed 6 bases at V and 0 bases at J, with 8 bases between. CDR3 sequence reads: CASRVQMNTEAFF. As DNA, the CDR3 is TGTGCCAGCAGAGTACAGATGAACACTGAAGCTTTCTTT.

The V gene is TRBV5-1, the J gene TRBJ2-5, with 7 bases identical to TRBD2. Germline lookup yields CDR1 SGHRS and CDR2 YFSETQ. The CDR3 extends over 14 amino acids. The ends lost 2 bases at V and 5 bases at J; junction bases unmatched: 6. The CDR3 bases are TGCGCCAGCAGCTTAAACTGGGGGGGGGAGACCCAGTACTTC. This codes for CASSLNWGGETQYF.

The chain joins TRBV11-3 to TRBJ2-3, with D tentatively TRBD1 (5 bases). The CDR3 runs to 16 residues. The germline CDR1 and CDR2 sequences are SGHNT and YENEEA. The ends were cut back, 5 bases at V and 3 bases at J, with 18 bases in the middle. CDR3 sequence reads: CASSKRSGPGTDTQYF. The CDR3 nucleotides read TGTGCCAGCAGCAAGAGGTCAGGGCCAGGGACAGATACGCAGTATTTT.

The V gene is TRBV6-6, the J gene TRBJ1-3; D is undetermined. Trimming pared 2 bases from V and 0 bases from J, leaving 8 bases between. This CDR3 has 15 residues. Germline CDR1 reads MNHNY; CDR2 reads SVGAGI (reference sequence). The CDR3 protein is CASSYGGSSGNTIYF. The CDR3, as DNA: TGTGCCAGCAGTTACGGAGGCTCCTCTGGAAACACCATATATTTT.

A word on this clone: Germline is not matched at one junction end, which may reflect a read error. The V call is TRBV6-6, the J call TRBJ1-2, with D perhaps matching TRBD1 (5 bases). The V gene's germline CDR1 is MNHNY and CDR2 SVGAGI (reference sequence). There are 12 residues in the CDR3. The DNA of the CDR3 is TGTGCCAGCTGTTACTCGGACGGACAATACACCTTC. Its protein is CASCYSDGQYTF.

The chain carries TRBV5-1 and TRBJ2-3; D unclear. Germline loops: CDR1 SGHRS, CDR2 YFSETQ. CDR3 length: 12 residues. Trimming left V 0 bases short and J 5 bases short, with 4 bases between. Here the CDR3 reads CASSLDGDTQYF. CDR3 sequence (DNA): TGCGCCAGCAGCTTGGACGGAGATACGCAGTATTTT.

CDR3 protein: CASSQDVGDQPQHF. The CDR3 nucleotides read TGCGCCAGCAGCCAAGACGTGGGAGATCAGCCCCAGCATTTT. The rearrangement joins TRBV4-1 to TRBJ1-5; the D is unclear. Germline V CDR1 and CDR2: MGHRA, YSYEKL. There are 14 residues in the CDR3. The V end was cut by 0 bases, the J end by 5 bases, with 8 bases between.

This chain connects TRBV5-4 to TRBJ2-7, with D perhaps matching TRBD2 (5 bases). This CDR3 is built from 13 residues. Germline V lookup: CDR1 SGHNT, CDR2 YYREEE (reference sequence). Written as DNA, the CDR3 is TGTGCATTACCGGGGAACCTCCGCTACGAGCAGTACTTC. This sequence encodes CALPGNLRYEQYF. The whole variable domain, filled in from reference TRBV5-4 and TRBJ2-7, reads ETGVTQSPTHLIKTRGQQVTLRCSSQSGHNTVSWYQQALGQGPQFIFQYYREEENGRGNFPPRFSGLQFPNYSSELNVNALELDDSALYLCALPGNLRYEQYFGPGTRLTVT.

This chain joins TRBV7-9 and TRBJ2-3, with D possibly being TRBD2 (5 bases). This CDR3 contains 15 residues. Between the trimmed V and J ends, which lost 6 bases and 2 bases, there was a span of 15 bases. Germline-derived CDR1 and CDR2 are SEHNR and FQNEAQ (reference sequence). Written as DNA, the CDR3 is TGTGCCAGCAGTCGTCGTACTAGTTACACAGATACGCAGTATTTT. Translated, it gives CASSRRTSYTDTQYF.

This chain joins TRBV6-1 and TRBJ2-5; 7 bases fit TRBD2. J gave up 5 bases and V 2 bases, and 11 bases lay outside the gene matches. The CDR3 is 16 amino acids. The germline gives CDR1 MNHNS, CDR2 SASEGT. CDR3 sequence (DNA): TGTGCCAGCAGTGAAAGACTCAGGACGCGGGGGGAGACCCAGTACTTC. Translation: CASSERLRTRGETQYF.

This chain links TRBV9 with TRBJ2-3; 7 bases are shared with TRBD2. The V gene end was trimmed by 2 bases and the J gene end by 4 bases; junction bases not matched to a gene: 10. This CDR3 has 16 residues. The germline V gene encodes CDR1 SGDLS and CDR2 YYNGEE. CDR3 loop: CASSVGWTSRADTQYF. For the CDR3, the DNA is TGTGCCAGCAGCGTGGGTTGGACTAGTAGGGCAGATACGCAGTATTTT. Full variable domain (missing parts from reference TRBV9 and TRBJ2-3): DSGVTQTPKHLITATGQRVTLRCSPRSGDLSVYWYQQSLDQGLQFLIQYYNGEERAKGNILERFSAQQFPDLHSELNLSSLELGDSALYFCASSVGWTSRADTQYFGPGTRLTVL.

V and J are TRBV28 and TRBJ2-7; 12 bases align to TRBD1. V gave up 7 bases and J gave up 5 bases; unmatched junction bases: 6. Germline V gene data show CDR1 as MDHEN and CDR2 as SYDVKM. The CDR3 runs 14 residues. CDR3 coding DNA: TGTGCCAGCACCAGGGACAGGGGGCGGCACGAGCAGTACTTC. Encoded protein: CASTRDRGRHEQYF.

CDR3 region: CASSLAPSGRAGGRGEQFF. The CDR3, as DNA: TGCGCCAGCAGCTTGGCCCCTAGCGGGAGGGCCGGGGGAAGGGGCGAGCAGTTCTTC. The V call is TRBV5-1, the J call TRBJ2-1, with 12 bases aligning to TRBD2. Germline CDR1 reads SGHRS; CDR2 reads YFSETQ. V was clipped by 0 bases and J by 10 bases; unmatched bases: 17. The CDR3 runs 19 residues.